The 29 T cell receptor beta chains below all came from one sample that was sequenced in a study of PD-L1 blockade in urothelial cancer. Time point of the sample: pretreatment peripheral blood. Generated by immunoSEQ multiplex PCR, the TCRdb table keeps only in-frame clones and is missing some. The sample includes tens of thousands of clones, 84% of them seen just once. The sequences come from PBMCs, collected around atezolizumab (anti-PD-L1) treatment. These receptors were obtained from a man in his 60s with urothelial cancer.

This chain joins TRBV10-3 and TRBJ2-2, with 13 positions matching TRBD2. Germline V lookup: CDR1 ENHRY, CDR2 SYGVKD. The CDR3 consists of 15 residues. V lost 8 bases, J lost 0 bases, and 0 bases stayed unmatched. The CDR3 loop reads CAIGTSGTNTGELFF. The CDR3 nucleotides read TGTGCCATCGGGACTAGCGGGACGAACACCGGGGAGCTGTTTTTT.

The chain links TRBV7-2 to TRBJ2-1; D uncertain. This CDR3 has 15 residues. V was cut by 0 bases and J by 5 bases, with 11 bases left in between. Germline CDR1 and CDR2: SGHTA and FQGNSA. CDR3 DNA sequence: TGTGCCAGCAGCTTAGCGGAGCAGAGAGACAATGAGCAGTTCTTC. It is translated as CASSLAEQRDNEQFF.

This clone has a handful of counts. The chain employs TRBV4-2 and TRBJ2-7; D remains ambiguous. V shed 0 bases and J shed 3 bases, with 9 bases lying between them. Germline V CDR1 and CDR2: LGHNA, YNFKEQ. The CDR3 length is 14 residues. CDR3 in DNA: TGTGCCAGCAGCCAAGATAATCGAGTCTACGAGCAGTACTTC. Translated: CASSQDNRVYEQYF.

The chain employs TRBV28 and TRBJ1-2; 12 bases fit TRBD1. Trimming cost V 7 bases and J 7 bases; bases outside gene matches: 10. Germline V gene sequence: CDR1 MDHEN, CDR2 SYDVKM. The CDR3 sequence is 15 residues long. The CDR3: CASTSPGQGAAGYTF. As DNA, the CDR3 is TGTGCCAGCACCTCCCCGGGACAGGGGGCAGCTGGCTACACCTTC.

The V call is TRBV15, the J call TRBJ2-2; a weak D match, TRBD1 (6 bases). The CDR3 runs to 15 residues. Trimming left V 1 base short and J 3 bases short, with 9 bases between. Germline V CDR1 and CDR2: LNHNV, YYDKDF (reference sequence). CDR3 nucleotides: TGTGCCACCAGCAGAGGACAGGCCTACACCGGGGAGCTGTTTTTT. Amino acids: CATSRGQAYTGELFF.

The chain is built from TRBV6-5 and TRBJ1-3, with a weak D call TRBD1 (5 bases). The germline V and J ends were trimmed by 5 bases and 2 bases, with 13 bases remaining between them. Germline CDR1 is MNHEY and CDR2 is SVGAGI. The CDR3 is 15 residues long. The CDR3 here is CASSRGEAPGNTIYF. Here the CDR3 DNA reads TGTGCCAGCAGTCGGGGGGAAGCCCCTGGAAACACCATATATTTT.

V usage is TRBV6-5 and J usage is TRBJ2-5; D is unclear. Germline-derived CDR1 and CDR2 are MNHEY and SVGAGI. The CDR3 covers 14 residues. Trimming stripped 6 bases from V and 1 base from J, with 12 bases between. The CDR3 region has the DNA TGTGCCAGCAGCAAGTTGACAATCCAAGAGACCCAGTACTTC. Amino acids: CASSKLTIQETQYF.

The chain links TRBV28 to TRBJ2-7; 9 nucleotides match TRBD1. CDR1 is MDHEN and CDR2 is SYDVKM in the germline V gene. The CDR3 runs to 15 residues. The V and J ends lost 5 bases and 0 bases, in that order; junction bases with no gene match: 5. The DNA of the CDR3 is TGTGCCAGCAGTGAAACGGGACAGGGCTCCTACGAGCAGTACTTC. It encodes CASSETGQGSYEQYF.

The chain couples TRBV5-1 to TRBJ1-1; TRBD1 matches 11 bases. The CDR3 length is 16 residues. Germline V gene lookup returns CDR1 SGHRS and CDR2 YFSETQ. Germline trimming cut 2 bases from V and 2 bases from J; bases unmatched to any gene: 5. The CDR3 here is CASSFRDRGANTEAFF. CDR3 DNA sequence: TGCGCCAGCAGCTTCCGGGACAGGGGGGCTAACACTGAAGCTTTCTTT.

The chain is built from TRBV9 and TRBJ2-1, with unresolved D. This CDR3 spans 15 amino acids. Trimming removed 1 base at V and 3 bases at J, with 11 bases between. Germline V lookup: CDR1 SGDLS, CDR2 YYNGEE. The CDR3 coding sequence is TGTGCCAGCAGCGTAAGGTCTGGGCTCTACAATGAGCAGTTCTTC. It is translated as CASSVRSGLYNEQFF.

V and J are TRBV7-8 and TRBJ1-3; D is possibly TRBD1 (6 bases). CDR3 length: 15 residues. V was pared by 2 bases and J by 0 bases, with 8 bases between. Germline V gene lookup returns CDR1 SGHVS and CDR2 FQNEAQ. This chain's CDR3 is CASSLSQGSGNTIYF. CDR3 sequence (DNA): TGTGCCAGCAGCTTATCACAGGGCTCTGGAAACACCATATATTTT.

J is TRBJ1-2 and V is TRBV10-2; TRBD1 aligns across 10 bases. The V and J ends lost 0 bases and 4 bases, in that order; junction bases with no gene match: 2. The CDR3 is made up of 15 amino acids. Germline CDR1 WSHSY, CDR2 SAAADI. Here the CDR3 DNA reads TGCGCCAGCAGTGAGTCGGGGACAGGGGTCTATGGCTACACCTTC. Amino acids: CASSESGTGVYGYTF.

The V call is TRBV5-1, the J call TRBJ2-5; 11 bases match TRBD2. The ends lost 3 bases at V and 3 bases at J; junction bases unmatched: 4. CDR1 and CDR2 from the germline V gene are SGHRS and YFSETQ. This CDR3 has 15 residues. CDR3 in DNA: TGCGCCAGCAGCTGGACGGGACTAGCGGAAGAGACCCAGTACTTC. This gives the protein CASSWTGLAEETQYF.

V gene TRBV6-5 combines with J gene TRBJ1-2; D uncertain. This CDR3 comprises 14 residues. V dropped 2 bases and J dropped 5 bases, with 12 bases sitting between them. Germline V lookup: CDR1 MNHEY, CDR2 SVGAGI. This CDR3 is CASSYRVPEYGYTF. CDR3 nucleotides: TGTGCCAGCAGTTACCGGGTTCCGGAATATGGCTACACCTTC.

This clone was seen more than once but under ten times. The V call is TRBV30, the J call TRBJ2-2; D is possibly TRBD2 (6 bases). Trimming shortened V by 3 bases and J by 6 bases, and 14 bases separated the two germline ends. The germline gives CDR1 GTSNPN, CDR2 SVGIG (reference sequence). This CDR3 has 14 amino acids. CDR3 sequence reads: CAWSPGLLPGELFF. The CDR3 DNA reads TGTGCCTGGAGCCCGGGACTGCTGCCCGGGGAGCTGTTTTTT.

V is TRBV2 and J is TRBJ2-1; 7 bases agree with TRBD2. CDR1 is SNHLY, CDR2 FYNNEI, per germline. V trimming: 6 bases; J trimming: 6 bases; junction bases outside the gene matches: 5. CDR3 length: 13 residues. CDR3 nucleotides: TGTGCCAGCAGCGAGCGGGGCCTCAATGAGCAGTTCTTC. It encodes CASSERGLNEQFF.

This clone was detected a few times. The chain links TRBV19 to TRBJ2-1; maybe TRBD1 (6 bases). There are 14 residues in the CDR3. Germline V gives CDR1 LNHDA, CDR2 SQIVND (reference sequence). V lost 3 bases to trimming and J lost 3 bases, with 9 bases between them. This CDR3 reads CASSIETGYNEQFF. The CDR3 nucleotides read TGTGCCAGTAGTATCGAGACAGGCTACAATGAGCAGTTCTTC.

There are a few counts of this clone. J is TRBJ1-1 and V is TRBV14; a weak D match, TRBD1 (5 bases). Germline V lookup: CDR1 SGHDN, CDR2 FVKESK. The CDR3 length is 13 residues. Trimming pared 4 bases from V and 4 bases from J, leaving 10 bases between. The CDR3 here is CASSPARGTEAFF. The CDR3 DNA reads TGTGCCAGCAGCCCGGCAAGGGGCACTGAAGCTTTCTTT.

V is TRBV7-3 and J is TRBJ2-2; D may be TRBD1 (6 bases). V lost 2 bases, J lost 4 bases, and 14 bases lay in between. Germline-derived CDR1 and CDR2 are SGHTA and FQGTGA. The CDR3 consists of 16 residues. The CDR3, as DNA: TGTGCCAGCAGCTTACAGTCAGGGGTAGGCACCGGGGAGCTGTTTTTT. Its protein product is CASSLQSGVGTGELFF.

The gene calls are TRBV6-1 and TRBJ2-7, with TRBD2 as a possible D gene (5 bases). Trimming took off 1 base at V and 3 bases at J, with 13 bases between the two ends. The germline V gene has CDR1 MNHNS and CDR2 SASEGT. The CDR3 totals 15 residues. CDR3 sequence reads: CASSEVGEDNYEQYF. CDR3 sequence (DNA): TGTGCCAGCAGTGAAGTGGGAGAAGACAACTACGAGCAGTACTTC.

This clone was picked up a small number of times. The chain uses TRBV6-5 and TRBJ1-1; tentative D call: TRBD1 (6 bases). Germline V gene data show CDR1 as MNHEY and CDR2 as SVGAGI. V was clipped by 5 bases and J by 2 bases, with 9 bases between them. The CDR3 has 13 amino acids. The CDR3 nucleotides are TGTGCCAGCAGTGACAGGTCAAACACTGAAGCTTTCTTT. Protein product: CASSDRSNTEAFF.

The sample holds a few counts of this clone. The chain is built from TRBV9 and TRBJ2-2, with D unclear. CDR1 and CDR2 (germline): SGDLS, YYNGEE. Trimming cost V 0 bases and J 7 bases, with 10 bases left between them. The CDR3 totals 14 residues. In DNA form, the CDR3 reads TGTGCCAGCAGCGTAGATGGGCAAAGCGGGGAGCTGTTTTTT. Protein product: CASSVDGQSGELFF.

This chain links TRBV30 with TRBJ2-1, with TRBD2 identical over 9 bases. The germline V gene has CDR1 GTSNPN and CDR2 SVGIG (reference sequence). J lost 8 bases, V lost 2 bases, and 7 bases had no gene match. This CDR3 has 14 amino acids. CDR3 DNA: TGTGCCTGGAGTAATCGCGGGGGGGCCGATGAGCAGTTCTTC. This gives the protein CAWSNRGGADEQFF.

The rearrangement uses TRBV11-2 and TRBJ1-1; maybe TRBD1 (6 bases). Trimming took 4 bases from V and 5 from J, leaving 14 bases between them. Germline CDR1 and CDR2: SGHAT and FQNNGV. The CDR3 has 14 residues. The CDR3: CASSSTQQGTEAFF. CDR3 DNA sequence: TGTGCCAGCAGCTCCACACAACAGGGAACTGAAGCTTTCTTT.

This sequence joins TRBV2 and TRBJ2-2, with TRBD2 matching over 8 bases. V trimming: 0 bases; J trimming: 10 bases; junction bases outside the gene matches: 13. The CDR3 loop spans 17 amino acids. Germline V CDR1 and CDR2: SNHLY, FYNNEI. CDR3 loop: CASSEAGRLAGRVELFF. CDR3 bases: TGTGCCAGCAGTGAAGCGGGTCGGCTAGCGGGTAGGGTGGAGCTGTTTTTT.

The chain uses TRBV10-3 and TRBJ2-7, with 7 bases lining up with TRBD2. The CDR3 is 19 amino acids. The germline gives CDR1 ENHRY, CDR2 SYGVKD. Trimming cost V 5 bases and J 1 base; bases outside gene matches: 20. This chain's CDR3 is CAISKLYNSGAGESYEQYF. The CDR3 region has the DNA TGTGCCATCAGTAAACTATACAATTCGGGTGCGGGGGAATCCTACGAGCAGTACTTC.

The CDR3 bases are TGTGCCAGCAGCGTAGAGTTGCGGGGGGCCGGGGAGCTGTTTTTT. Its translation: CASSVELRGAGELFF. This chain joins TRBV9 and TRBJ2-2, with 8 bases aligning to TRBD2. The V segment lost 0 bases and the J segment 6 bases; nucleotides outside the gene matches: 4. The CDR3 spans 15 residues. Germline CDR1 reads SGDLS; CDR2 reads YYNGEE.

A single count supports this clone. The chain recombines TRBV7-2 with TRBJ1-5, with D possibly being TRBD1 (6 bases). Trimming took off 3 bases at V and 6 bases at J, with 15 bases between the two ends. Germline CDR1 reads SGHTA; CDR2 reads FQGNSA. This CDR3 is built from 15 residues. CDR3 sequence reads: CASSFSTGLGQPQHF. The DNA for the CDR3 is TGTGCCAGCAGCTTTAGTACAGGGTTGGGTCAGCCCCAGCATTTT.

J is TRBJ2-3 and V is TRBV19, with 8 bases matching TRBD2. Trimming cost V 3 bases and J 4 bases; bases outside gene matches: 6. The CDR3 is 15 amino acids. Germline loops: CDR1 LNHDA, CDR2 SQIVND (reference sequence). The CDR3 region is CASSIGTRGPDTQYF. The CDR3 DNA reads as TGTGCCAGTAGTATCGGGACTAGAGGGCCAGATACGCAGTATTTT.